The 13 T cell receptor beta chains reported below all come from one sample, sequenced in a study of shared clonotypes between healthy human individuals. Repertoires were generated with immunoSEQ multiplex PCR, while TCRdb's copy carries only in-frame clones and drops some. Among about 2.3 million clones, 80% to 95% were seen once, and the ten largest hold approximately 0.4%. Source material: naive CD4+ T cells from PBMCs. Subset denoted: CD45RA+ positively selected. All receptors derive from a man aged 18 to 35 in good health. Some clones in this sample may be carry-over from other donors' samples.

The V and J genes are TRBV9 and TRBJ2-5, with a tentative D call TRBD2 (6 bases). This CDR3 comprises 15 residues. CDR1 is SGDLS and CDR2 is YYNGEE in the germline V gene. V lost 4 bases and J lost 1, with 14 bases in between. The CDR3 region has the DNA TGTGCCAGCAGCCCCGGAGGGTACGTCCAAGAGACCCAGTACTTC. As protein: CASSPGGYVQETQYF.

The chain carries TRBV5-6 and TRBJ2-1; D perhaps matches TRBD1 (6 bases). Trimming took off 0 bases at V and 9 bases at J, with 25 bases between the two ends. This CDR3 has 18 residues. The germline V gene has CDR1 SGHDT and CDR2 YYEEEE. DNA of the CDR3: TGTGCCAGCAGCTTGGTCCTTTTTAACAGGGTCCCTCGAGGTGAGCAGTTCTTC. It encodes CASSLVLFNRVPRGEQFF.

V usage is TRBV15 and J usage is TRBJ1-5, with TRBD1 as a possible D gene (5 bases). V was shortened by 3 bases and J by 7 bases, with 10 bases between the two germline ends. This CDR3 contains 13 residues. Germline assignment: CDR1 LNHNV and CDR2 YYDKDF (reference sequence). The CDR3 loop is CATSSLGGQPQHF. The CDR3 DNA is TGTGCCACCAGCAGCCTTGGGGGGCAGCCCCAGCATTTT.

This rearrangement joins TRBV5-1 to TRBJ2-5; D tentatively fits TRBD1 or TRBD2 (5 bases each). CDR3 length equals 15 residues. V lost 2 bases to trimming and J lost 5 bases, with 16 bases between them. The germline V gene encodes CDR1 SGHRS and CDR2 YFSETQ. The CDR3 region has the DNA TGCGCCAGCAGCTTTATAAGAGGGGCCCGGGAGACCCAGTACTTC. Its translation: CASSFIRGARETQYF.

V usage is TRBV4-3 and J usage is TRBJ2-5, with 10 bases aligning to TRBD1. Trimming removed 4 bases from V and 4 bases from J; junction bases left unmatched: 6. From germline, CDR1 is LGHNA and CDR2 YSLEER. The CDR3 contains 15 residues. The CDR3 DNA follows: TGCGCCAGCAGCCCCCGGGACAGGGGAGGAGAGACCCAGTACTTC. Amino acids: CASSPRDRGGETQYF.

The chain links TRBV30 to TRBJ2-7; either TRBD1 or TRBD2 may supply D (6 bases each). Germline V gene data show CDR1 as GTSNPN and CDR2 as SVGIG (reference sequence). CDR3 length equals 14 residues. V lost 1 base and J 7 bases, leaving 17 bases between the germline ends. CDR3 amino acids: CAWSEGWGAWEQYF. DNA of the CDR3: TGTGCCTGGAGTGAGGGTTGGGGGGCGTGGGAGCAGTACTTC.

The chain employs TRBV6-1 and TRBJ1-5; D gene uncertain. The germline V and J ends were trimmed by 2 bases and 0 bases, with 8 bases remaining between them. The CDR3 is 15 amino acids. Germline CDR1 reads MNHNS; CDR2 reads SASEGT. CDR3 in amino acids: CASSEWQDSNQPQHF. As DNA, the CDR3 is TGTGCCAGCAGTGAATGGCAGGATAGCAATCAGCCCCAGCATTTT.

The chain uses TRBV4-3 and TRBJ1-2; no firm D call. This CDR3 has 14 amino acids. The germline V and J ends were trimmed by 0 bases and 0 bases, with 5 bases remaining between them. In germline, CDR1 is LGHNA, CDR2 YSLEER. CDR3 residues: CASSQEKANYGYTF. The CDR3 DNA reads as TGCGCCAGCAGCCAAGAAAAAGCTAACTATGGCTACACCTTC.

V is TRBV28 and J is TRBJ1-1; a weak D match, TRBD1 (5 bases). Germline V gene data show CDR1 as MDHEN and CDR2 as SYDVKM. The CDR3 length is 16 residues. The V end lost 7 bases, the J end lost 8 bases, and 26 bases lay between the germline ends. The CDR3 DNA follows: TGTGCCAGCACCGTCCTTAGAGACGCAGCTTGGGACGAAGCTTTCTTT. Its translation: CASTVLRDAAWDEAFF.

The CDR3 DNA sequence: TGTGCTAGTGGTTTCGACAGCCACGAGCAGTACTTC. This gives the protein CASGFDSHEQYF. The J gene is TRBJ2-7, the V gene TRBV12-5, with D possibly matching TRBD1 (5 bases). Germline V gene data show CDR1 as LGHNT and CDR2 as FRNRAP. CDR3 length: 12 residues. Trimming cost V 3 bases and J 5 bases, with 8 bases left between them.

This clone came up once. The chain couples TRBV28 to TRBJ1-2, with D perhaps matching TRBD1 (5 bases). Germline assignment: CDR1 MDHEN and CDR2 SYDVKM. The CDR3 covers 15 residues. With 5 bases removed from V and 7 bases from J, the gap between germline ends came to 20 bases. This chain's CDR3 is CASSLHQGGRAGYTF. The CDR3 DNA is TGTGCCAGCAGTCTCCATCAGGGAGGGCGTGCTGGCTACACCTTC.

This clone was detected once. The chain employs TRBV4-3 and TRBJ2-6; TRBD2 matches 8 bases. The CDR3 is 18 amino acids. Germline loops: CDR1 LGHNA, CDR2 YSLEER. Germline trimming cut 0 bases from V and 2 bases from J; bases unmatched to any gene: 6. In DNA, the CDR3 is TGCGCCAGCAGCCAAGATCCAGCGGGAGCCACTGGGGCCAACGTCCTGACTTTC. Translation: CASSQDPAGATGANVLTF.

This clone has only a few counts. The genes are TRBV7-9 and TRBJ2-2, with D unclear. Germline CDR1 is SEHNR and CDR2 is FQNEAQ (reference sequence). V lost 3 bases to trimming and J lost 7 bases, with 9 bases between them. CDR3 length: 13 amino acids. The CDR3 is CASSLVGVGELFF. CDR3 in DNA: TGTGCCAGCAGCTTGGTCGGAGTCGGGGAGCTGTTTTTT.